Described below is a single T cell receptor beta chain sequence and its context. This entry comes from a study of T cells in Graves' hyperthyroidism and ophthalmopathy. Study summary: The blood sample was taken at first diagnosis, before treatment began.

Amplification targeted TCR beta CDR3 regions from RNA transcripts. HTBI primers were the set used in a first-round RT-PCR of the TCR CDR3. From the multiplex PCR reads, TCRdb called clonotypes with MiXCR, one entry per CDR3 protein. This sample has about 210,000 distinct CDR3 sequences, with 15% to 20% found just once. Trimming removed 6 bases from V and 5 bases from J; junction bases left unmatched: 6. Germline CDR1 KGHSH, CDR2 LQKENI. The CDR3 totals 14 residues. The sample comprised blood. The chain uses TRBV18 and TRBJ2-1, with 8 bases matching TRBD2. The clonotype comes from a man between 45 and 60 years old with Graves' hyperthyroidism. CDR3 nucleotides: TGTGCCAGCTCTCCCCGGGGGGGTGACAATGAGCAGTTCTTC. This codes for CASSPRGGDNEQFF.